These 6 T cell receptor beta chains originate from one sample sequenced in a study of T-cell reconstitution after alpha-beta-depleted transplantation in children. Unique molecular identifiers were used to barcode this TCRbeta library. TCRdb re-called the PCR reads with MiXCR, one entry per CDR3 protein. The data hold about 600,000 distinct CDR3 sequences, with roughly 13% observed a single time. The sequencing here drew on PBMCs, mostly from graft donor cells, taken 360 days after TCRalphabeta/CD19-depleted stem cell transplant. These receptors were obtained from a male patient under 18 who had a stem cell transplant for acute myeloid leukemia, so the T cells may come from the graft donor.

Only one count was recorded for this clonotype. A read error may produce the germline difference seen at one junction end. The chain links TRBV10-3 to TRBJ1-1; possible D gene TRBD1, 5 bases. CDR1 is ENHRY, CDR2 SYGVKD, per germline. The CDR3 loop spans 15 amino acids. CDR3 sequence reads: CVITSPDTPNTEAFF. CDR3 sequence (DNA): TGTGTCATCACCTCACCGGACACGCCGAACACTGAAGCTTTCTTT.

V gene TRBV20-1 combines with J gene TRBJ2-1; no reliable D call. The CDR3 runs to 13 residues. Germline V CDR1 and CDR2: DFQATT, SNEGSKA (reference sequence). V lost 5 bases and J lost 0, with 8 bases in between. In DNA form, the CDR3 reads TGCAGTGCTCACCTAAGCTCCTACAATGAGCAGTTCTTC. Translating it yields CSAHLSSYNEQFF.

This clonotype was detected many times. The V call is TRBV6-5, the J call TRBJ2-6; D gene unclear. The CDR3 contains 19 residues. Germline lookup yields CDR1 MNHEY and CDR2 SVGAGI. The V and J ends lost 2 bases and 2 bases respectively, with 19 bases between them. The DNA of the CDR3 is TGTGCCAGCAGTTACCACTCGAATACAGTTTTCACTGGGGCCAACGTCCTGACTTTC. Translated: CASSYHSNTVFTGANVLTF.

V is TRBV28 and J is TRBJ2-5, with TRBD2 matching 9 bases. This CDR3 is built from 16 residues. CDR1 and CDR2 (germline): MDHEN, SYDVKM. The V gene end was trimmed by 2 bases and the J gene end by 5 bases; junction bases not matched to a gene: 9. CDR3 coding DNA: TGTGCCAGCAGTTTAGTAGCGGGAGAGGTAAAGGAGACCCAGTACTTC. Its protein product is CASSLVAGEVKETQYF.

The rearrangement uses TRBV21-1 and TRBJ2-6; the table's D call, TRBD1, was not checked against the DNA. TRBV21-1 is a pseudogene locus. CDR3 size: 20 residues. The CDR3 bases are TGTGCCAGCAGCAAATGTCAGGTTTGGACAGGGGGGTCTGGGGCCAACGTCCTGACTTTC. Translation gives CASSKCQVWTGGSGANVLTF.

This clonotype was observed a handful of times. The chain is built from TRBV20-1 and TRBJ2-3; TRBD1 matches 7 bases. Germline CDR1 reads DFQATT; CDR2 reads SNEGSKA (reference sequence). V lost 4 bases and J lost 3; bases outside the gene matches: 13. The length of the CDR3 is 16 residues. The CDR3 coding sequence is TGCAGTGCTATCCTACGGGAAGGGGGCGCGACAGATACGCAGTATTTT. Amino acid sequence: CSAILREGGATDTQYF.